Sequencing of this T cell receptor beta chain was carried out in a study of T cells in Graves' hyperthyroidism and ophthalmopathy. The CDR3 has 13 residues. The germline V gene has CDR1 MNHEY and CDR2 SMNVEV (reference sequence). V was shortened by 8 bases and J by 3 bases, with 14 bases between the two germline ends. RNA transcripts gave rise to amplified TCR beta CDR3 regions. The HTBI set primed first-round TCR CDR3 RT-PCR. TCRdb passed the multiplex PCR reads through MiXCR, listing each CDR3 protein once. The table lists approximately 300,000 distinct CDR3 sequences, around 15% of them singletons. This clonotype came up many times.

This clonotype originated in an older woman with Graves' ophthalmopathy. V and J are TRBV27 and TRBJ2-7; D ambiguous. The sequencing sample was made of blood. CDR3 in amino acids: CASGRTEFYEQYF. In DNA, the CDR3 is TGTGCCAGCGGGCGGACGGAGTTCTACGAGCAGTACTTC.